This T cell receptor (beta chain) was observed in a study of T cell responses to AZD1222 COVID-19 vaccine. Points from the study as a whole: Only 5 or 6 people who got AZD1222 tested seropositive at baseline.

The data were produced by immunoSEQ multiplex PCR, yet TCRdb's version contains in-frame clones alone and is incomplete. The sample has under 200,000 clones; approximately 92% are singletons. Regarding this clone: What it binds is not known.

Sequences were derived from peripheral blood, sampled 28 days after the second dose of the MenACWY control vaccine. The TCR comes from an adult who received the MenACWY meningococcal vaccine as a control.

This CDR3 reads CASSLSKRDQETQYF. The CDR3 coding sequence is TGTGCCAGCAGCTTATCGAAGAGAGACCAAGAGACCCAGTACTTC. This chain connects TRBV7-2 to TRBJ2-5; D is undetermined. This CDR3 is 15 amino acids long. From germline, CDR1 is SGHTA and CDR2 FQGNSA. V gave up 2 bases and J gave up 0 bases, with 10 bases separating them.